This T cell receptor beta chain was found in a study of shared clonotypes between healthy human individuals (dated by TCRdb to 2020 to 2021). About the study as a whole: A couple of women and a few men aged 18 to 49 years were included in the cohort. Between about 0.85 and 8.9 billion PBMCs per donor were obtained by leukapheresis. To increase sequencing depth and limit assay-specific biases, different laboratories used diverse techniques to prepare libraries and sequence TCR repertoires. The study deeply sequenced blood TCR repertoires of several healthy adults to estimate repertoire size and the extent of clonotype sharing between individuals.

This clone has more than one count but fewer than ten. The specificity of this receptor is unknown. Nothing much larger sits one base from this clone, and base qualities are not available. Donors were healthy HIV-negative adults with no recently reported acute infections or vaccinations. All donors were Caucasian adults living in Nashville, Tennessee, USA. For unsorted samples, some 90 million PBMCs were counted, and genomic DNA was extracted using the QIAamp DNA Blood Mini kit. After blood collection by leukapheresis, PBMCs were isolated using Ficoll-Histopaque density gradient centrifugation and then cryopreserved in the vapor phase of liquid nitrogen. Using the deep immunoSEQ assay, multiplex PCR amplified TCR CDR3 regions from genomic DNA. Genomic DNA extracted from each cell subset was distributed evenly over all wells of several immunoSEQ 96-well plates, and each plate served as one replicate. For unsorted PBMC, 300 ng genomic DNA, equal to around 30,000 T cell genomes, was loaded into each replicate PCR. Ten immunoSEQ deep assay plates were used to sequence the unsorted PBMC genomic DNA. The purified libraries were quantified using a Qubit 3.0 fluorometer, sized with a Bioanalyzer 2100, and then quantified again using the KAPA Library Quantification kit. Each immunoSEQ 96-well plate was sequenced on its own single-read 150-cycle Illumina NextSeq 550 flow cell. Per the source publication's procedure: Because the immunoSEQ output included only junctional sequences and no quality scores, the filtering could not be the same as the filtering used for full-length reads. Sequences were annotated with PyIR, a Python wrapper for IgBLAST v1.9, and V/J genes and CDR3 were assigned using IMGT germline references. Any read was removed if the V/J assignment was weak (E-value above 1e-6), the CDR3 was missing, or the read contained stop codons, out-of-frame junctions, or ambiguous translated residues. V3J clonotypes were defined as sequences sharing an identical inferred V gene, J gene, and CDR3 amino acid sequence. The percentage overlap between two repertoires was calculated by dividing the number of shared unique clonotypes by the size of the smaller repertoire. Three approaches were used to assess repertoire richness: RTK rarefaction, the Chao1 estimator, and Recon v2.1 estimates of unobserved clonotypes. Here the immuneACCESS table is served through TCRdb, limited to in-frame sequences with V and J called. Missing clones are a known gap in these copies; in checked studies unresolved V genes cover under half, and the rest lacks a known reason. V, J and clone size are taken as reported in that table, and D and trimming were inferred from the DNA itself. In all, the sample holds 400,000 to 500,000 clones, and less than 80% of those were seen once. 13% of the sample is taken by the ten largest.

Results the study describes overall, beyond this receptor: Sampling was restricted to blood, and TCR repertoires in tissue are likely to differ from TCR repertoires in blood. The small number of donors limited the genetic and exposure-history diversity represented. Based on pairwise subsampling, the degree of clonotype sharing among donors was expected to be affected by sequencing depth.

Unmatched junction bases come to 2, with V trimmed by 6 bases and J by 1 base. The CDR3 holds 13 amino acids from the cysteine to the phenylalanine. Solely the CDR3 DNA is kept, with 39 bases framed from the first base. CDR1 and CDR2, looked up from the germline V gene, are MNHEY and SVGAGI. The source is a middle-aged woman in good health. Some clones in this sample may be carry-over from other donors' samples. Recombination joined TRBV6-5 with TRBJ2-7; 8 bases in the junction line up with TRBD1. Sequenced input: PBMCs. The DNA reads as follows: TGTGCCAGCAGAAGACAGGGGTCCTACGAGCAGTACTTC. This translates into CASRRQGSYEQYF.